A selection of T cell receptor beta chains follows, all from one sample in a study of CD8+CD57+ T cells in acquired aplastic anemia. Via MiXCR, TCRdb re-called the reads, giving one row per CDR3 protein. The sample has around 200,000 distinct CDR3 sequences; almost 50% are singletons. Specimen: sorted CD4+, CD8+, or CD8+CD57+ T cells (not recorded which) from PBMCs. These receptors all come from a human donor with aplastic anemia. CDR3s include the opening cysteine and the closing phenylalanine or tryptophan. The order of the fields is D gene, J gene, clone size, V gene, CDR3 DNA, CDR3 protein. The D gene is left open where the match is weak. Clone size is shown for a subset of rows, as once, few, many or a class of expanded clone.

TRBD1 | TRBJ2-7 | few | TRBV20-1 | TGCAGTGCTAGAGATCGAGGGACAGGGGAAGCCTACGAGCAGTACTTC | CSARDRGTGEAYEQYF
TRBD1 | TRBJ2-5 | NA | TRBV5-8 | TGTGCCAGCAGCCGGGGACAGGCTCAATACTTC | CASSRGQAQYF
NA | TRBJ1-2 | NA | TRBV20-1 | TGCAGTGCCGGAGGCATCGGGCAGGGAGGAGGCTACACCTTC | CSAGGIGQGGGYTF
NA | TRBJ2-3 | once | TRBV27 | TGTGCCAGCAGTGACGGACAAGCGCTCAGCACAGATACGCAGTATTTT | CASSDGQALSTDTQYF
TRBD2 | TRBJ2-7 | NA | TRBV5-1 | TGCGCCAGCGGACTAGCGGGAGGGTACGAGCAGTACTTC | CASGLAGGYEQYF
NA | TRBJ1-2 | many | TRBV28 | TGTGCCAGCAGTCAGACAGGCGCCCTTAACTATGGCTACACCTTC | CASSQTGALNYGYTF
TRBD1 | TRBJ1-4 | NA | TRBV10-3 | TGTGCCATCAGAGGGACAGGGAACACAACTAATGAAAAACTGTTTTTT | CAIRGTGNTTNEKLFF
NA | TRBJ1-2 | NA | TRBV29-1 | TGCAGCGTCGAAGACCCGGACTATGGCTACACCTTC | CSVEDPDYGYTF
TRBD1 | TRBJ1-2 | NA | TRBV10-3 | TGTGCCACCACCGGGACAGGAGCGCCAGGCTACACCTTC | CATTGTGAPGYTF
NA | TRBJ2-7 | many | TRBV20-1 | TGCAGTGCCGCCGGTCTCGCGGCTTCCTACGAGCAGTACTTC | CSAAGLAASYEQYF
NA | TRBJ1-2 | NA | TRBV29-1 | TGCAGCGTTTCAGGGGCGAACTATGGCTACACCTTC | CSVSGANYGYTF
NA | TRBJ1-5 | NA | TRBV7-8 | TGTGCCAGCAGCTTAGACCTCGATAGCAATCAGCCCCAGCGTTTT | CASSLDLDSNQPQRF
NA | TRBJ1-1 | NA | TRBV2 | TGTGCCAGCAGTGAAGAGGGGGACGTGACTGAAGCTTTCTTT | CASSEEGDVTEAFF
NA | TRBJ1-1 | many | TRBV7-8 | TGTGCCAGCAGCCCACAAGTTGGGGGGTCTGAAGCTTTCTTT | CASSPQVGGSEAFF
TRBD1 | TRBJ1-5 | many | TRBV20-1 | TGCAGTGCTAGAGATCCCAGGGGGCTAAATCAGCCCCAGCATTTT | CSARDPRGLNQPQHF
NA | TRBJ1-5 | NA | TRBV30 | TGTGCCTGGAGTGTAAGAGGGCAGTCAGAAAGTCAGCCCCAGCATTTT | CAWSVRGQSESQPQHF
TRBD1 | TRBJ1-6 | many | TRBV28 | TGTGCCAGCAGCCGGACAGGGTTGAGTTCACCCCTCCACTTT | CASSRTGLSSPLHF
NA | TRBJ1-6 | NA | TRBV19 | TGTGCCAGTAGTCCCCCAGGTTCACCCCTCCACTTT | CASSPPGSPLHF
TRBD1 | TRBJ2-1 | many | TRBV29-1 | TGCAGCGTCGTCGACAGGGCCCTACCCCAAGTCTTC | CSVVDRALPQVF
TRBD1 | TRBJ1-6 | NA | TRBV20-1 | TGCAGTGCTAGTTTGGGGACAGGGGGCCCTTCACCCCTCCACTTT | CSASLGTGGPSPLHF
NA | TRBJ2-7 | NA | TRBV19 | TGTGCCAGTAGTCAACAGGAGGGATACGAGCAGTACTTC | CASSQQEGYEQYF
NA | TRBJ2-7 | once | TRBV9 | TGTGCCAGCAGCGCCAATACCGGGACAAGGGCCTACGAGCAGTACTTC | CASSANTGTRAYEQYF
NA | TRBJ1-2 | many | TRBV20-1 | TGCAGTGCTAGAGTTGGGGGGGGGCCCTATGGCTACACCTTC | CSARVGGGPYGYTF
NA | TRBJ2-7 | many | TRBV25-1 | TGTGCCAGCAGTGACCCCCCTACCCCCTCCTACGAGCAGTACTTC | CASSDPPTPSYEQYF
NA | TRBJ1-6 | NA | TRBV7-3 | TGTGCCAGGTTGGCATCGGCCAATTCACCCCTCCACTTT | CARLASANSPLHF
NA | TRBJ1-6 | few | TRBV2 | TGTGCCAGCAGTGAAGCGGGCAGGGGCAATTCACCCCTCCACTTT | CASSEAGRGNSPLHF
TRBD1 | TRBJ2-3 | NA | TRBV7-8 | TGTGCCAGCAGCTTTGGGGGACAGGGGGCGGGTGATACGCAGTATTTT | CASSFGGQGAGDTQYF
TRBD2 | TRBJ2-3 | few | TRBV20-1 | TGCAGTGCTAGTCCTCTAGCGGGGGGCCTGGCAGATACGCAGTATTTT | CSASPLAGGLADTQYF
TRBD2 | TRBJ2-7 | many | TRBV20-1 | TGCAGTGCTAGCGTTTGGACTAGCGGGGCCTACGAGCAGTACTTC | CSASVWTSGAYEQYF
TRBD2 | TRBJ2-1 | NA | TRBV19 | TGTGCCAGTAGTATAAGCTCTAGCGGGGGGTTCAATGAGCAGTTCTTC | CASSISSSGGFNEQFF
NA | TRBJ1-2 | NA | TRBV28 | TGTGCCAGCAGTTTAGAGGGCAGGGTTGGCTACACCTTC | CASSLEGRVGYTF
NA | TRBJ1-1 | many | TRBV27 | TGTGCCAGCAGGACCGGAAACACTGAAGCTTTCTTT | CASRTGNTEAFF
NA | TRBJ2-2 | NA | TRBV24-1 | TGTGCCACCAGTGACCCGGGTCCCGGGGAGCTGTTTTTT | CATSDPGPGELFF
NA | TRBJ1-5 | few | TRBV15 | TGTGCCACCAGCAGAGTGGGCGTTAGCAATCAGCCCCAGCATTTT | CATSRVGVSNQPQHF
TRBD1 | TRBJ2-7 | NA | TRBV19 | TGTGCCACTAGAGGACAGGGGGGGGAAGAGCAGTACTTC | CATRGQGGEEQYF
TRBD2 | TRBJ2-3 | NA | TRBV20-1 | TGCAGTGCTAGAGCGGGGACTAGCGGGGGCTGGCGAACAGATACGCAGTATTTT | CSARAGTSGGWRTDTQYF
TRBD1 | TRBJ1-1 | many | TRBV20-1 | TGCAGTGCTACACAGGGGGTGAACACTGAAGCTTTCTTT | CSATQGVNTEAFF
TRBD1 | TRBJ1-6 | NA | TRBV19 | TGTGCCAGTAGGGGGACAGGGCAGAATTCACCCCTCCACTTT | CASRGTGQNSPLHF
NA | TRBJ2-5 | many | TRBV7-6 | TGTGCCAGCAGCTTCACCTCGTTGGAGACCCAGTACTTC | CASSFTSLETQYF
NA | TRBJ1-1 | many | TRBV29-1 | TGCAGCGTTGATAGGGCAGGGAACACTGAAGCTTTCTTT | CSVDRAGNTEAFF
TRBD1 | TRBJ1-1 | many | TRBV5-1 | TGCGCCAGCAGCTCGACAGGGTATTCGTTGAACACTGAAGCTTTCTTT | CASSSTGYSLNTEAFF
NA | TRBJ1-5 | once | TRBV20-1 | TGCAGTGCCCGCGAACGTGACGATAGCAATCAGCCCCAGCATTTT | CSARERDDSNQPQHF
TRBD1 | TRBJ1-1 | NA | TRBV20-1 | TGCAGTGCTAGAAACCCGGGACAGGCTAACACTGAAGCTTTCTTT | CSARNPGQANTEAFF
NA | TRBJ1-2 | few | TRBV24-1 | TGTGCCACCAGTGTGGAGTCAGGCGGACCGTATGGCTACACCTTC | CATSVESGGPYGYTF
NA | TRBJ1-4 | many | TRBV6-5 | TGTGCCAGCAGTTACTCGACGGGGATTGGTGAAAAACTGTTTTTT | CASSYSTGIGEKLFF
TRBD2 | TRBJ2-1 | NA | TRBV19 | TGTGCCAGTAAGGAGCGGGACTCCTACAATGAGCAGCTCTTC | CASKERDSYNEQLF
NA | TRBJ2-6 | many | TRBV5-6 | TGTGCCAGCAGCTTTGTAGCGGTGATAAGCTCTGGGGCCAACGTCCTGACTTTC | CASSFVAVISSGANVLTF
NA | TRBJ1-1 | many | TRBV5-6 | TGTGCCAGCAGCTTCAGGGTCACTGAAGCTTTCTTT | CASSFRVTEAFF
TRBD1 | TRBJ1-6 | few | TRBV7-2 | TGTGCCAGCAGCTTAGAGGGACAGGGTTCACCCCTCCACTTT | CASSLEGQGSPLHF
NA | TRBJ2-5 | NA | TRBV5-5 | TGTGCCAGCAGACTTAGGCTTCAAGAGACCCAGTACTTC | CASRLRLQETQYF
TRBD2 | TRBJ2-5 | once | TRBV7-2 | TGTGCCAGCAGCTTAGCCCCTAGCGGGAGAGAGACCCAGTACTTC | CASSLAPSGRETQYF
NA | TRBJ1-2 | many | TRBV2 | TGTGCCAGCAGTGTGGTCAGCGGGGGCTATGGCTACACCTTC | CASSVVSGGYGYTF
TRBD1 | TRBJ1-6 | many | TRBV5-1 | TGCGCCAGCAGCCCGTCAGGGGGGGGGGATTCACCCCTCCACTTT | CASSPSGGGDSPLHF
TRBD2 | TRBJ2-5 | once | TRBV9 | TGTGCCAGCAGTCTTCAAGCGGGGGCGGAGACCCAGTACTTC | CASSLQAGAETQYF
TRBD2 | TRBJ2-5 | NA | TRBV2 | TGTGCCAGCAGTGAAGTTGTAGCGGGGCGAGAGACCCAGTACTTC | CASSEVVAGRETQYF